Sequencing of this T cell receptor beta chain was carried out in a study of blood T cell repertoires in COVID-19. Study in general: The United States, Italy and Spain provided the acute and convalescent COVID-19 samples. T cells, B-cell-depleted T cells, or PBMCs supplied cDNA or gDNA.

V was shortened by 4 bases and J by 5 bases, with 18 bases between the two germline ends. CDR3 length: 16 residues. CDR1 is MDHEN and CDR2 is SYDVKM in the germline V gene. Per the authors' pipeline: How many nucleated cells were present was estimated from reference gene primer amplification. Libraries were prepared by immunoSEQ multiplex PCR; TCRdb keeps only in-frame clonotypes and omits some of them. That table supplies the V and J calls and clone size; D and trimming were determined from the DNA. The sample records a few hundred thousand clones, around nine tenths being singletons. The sequenced sample consisted of peripheral blood. The chain joins TRBV28 to TRBJ1-5; TRBD1 is a possible D gene (6 bases). The sequence came from a man between 60 and 75 years old who had recovered from COVID-19. The chain's CDR3 is CASSYALRSGDQPQHF. The CDR3 DNA reads as TGTGCCAGCAGTTACGCCTTGAGGTCAGGGGATCAGCCCCAGCATTTT.